These 3 T cell receptor beta chains originate from one sample sequenced in a study of OX40 agonist ivuxolimab in advanced cancers. The library was produced with the immunoSEQ multiplex PCR assay. Imported from immuneACCESS, the table was reduced by TCRdb to in-frame sequences with V and J called. These copies leave out some clones; in studies compared against another copy, an unresolved V gene accounts for under half, and the cause of the remainder is not known. The sample records over 55,000 clones, about 90% of which are singletons. Of the sample, 1.5% to 2% is held by the ten largest clones. The sample was CD4+ or CD8+ T cells sorted from blood, taken in a trial of the OX40 agonist ivuxolimab. The receptor set was obtained from an adult with an advanced solid tumor such as melanoma, head and neck, liver or kidney cancer.

V usage is TRBV6-6 and J usage is TRBJ2-3; 10 positions agree with TRBD2. J lost 5 bases, V lost 6 bases, and 8 bases had no gene match. The CDR3 is made up of 15 amino acids. Looked up from germline, CDR1 is MNHNY and CDR2 is SVGAGI (reference sequence). For the CDR3, the DNA is TGTGCCAGCAGGGGTAGCGGGGGGAATGGAGATACGCAGTATTTT. As protein: CASRGSGGNGDTQYF.

J is TRBJ1-3 and V is TRBV9, with D maybe TRBD1 (5 bases). Trimming left V 1 base short and J 4 bases short, with 18 bases between. CDR1 SGDLS and CDR2 YYNGEE come from the germline V gene. The CDR3 runs 17 residues. CDR3 sequence (DNA): TGTGCCAGCAGCGTAAAGCAAGGAGGGGTGCAAGGAAACACCATATATTTT. Its translation is CASSVKQGGVQGNTIYF.

The chain has TRBV2 and TRBJ1-4; TRBD1 agrees at 8 bases. CDR3 length: 20 residues. Germline CDR1 and CDR2: SNHLY and FYNNEI. Losses at the gene ends were 4 bases for V and 7 bases for J; bases not matched to a gene: 23. CDR3 coding DNA: TGTGCCAGCAGTGTACCGCCAGGGGGCGCGCCGTCTATGTCTAGTGAAAAACTGTTTTTT. This sequence encodes CASSVPPGGAPSMSSEKLFF. Based on the CDR3 plus reference TRBV2 and TRBJ1-4, the full variable domain is EPEVTQTPSHQVTQMGQEVILRCVPISNHLYFYWYRQILGQKVEFLVSFYNNEISEKSEIFDDQFSVERPDGSNFTLKIRSTKLEDSAMYFCASSVPPGGAPSMSSEKLFFGSGTQLSVL.